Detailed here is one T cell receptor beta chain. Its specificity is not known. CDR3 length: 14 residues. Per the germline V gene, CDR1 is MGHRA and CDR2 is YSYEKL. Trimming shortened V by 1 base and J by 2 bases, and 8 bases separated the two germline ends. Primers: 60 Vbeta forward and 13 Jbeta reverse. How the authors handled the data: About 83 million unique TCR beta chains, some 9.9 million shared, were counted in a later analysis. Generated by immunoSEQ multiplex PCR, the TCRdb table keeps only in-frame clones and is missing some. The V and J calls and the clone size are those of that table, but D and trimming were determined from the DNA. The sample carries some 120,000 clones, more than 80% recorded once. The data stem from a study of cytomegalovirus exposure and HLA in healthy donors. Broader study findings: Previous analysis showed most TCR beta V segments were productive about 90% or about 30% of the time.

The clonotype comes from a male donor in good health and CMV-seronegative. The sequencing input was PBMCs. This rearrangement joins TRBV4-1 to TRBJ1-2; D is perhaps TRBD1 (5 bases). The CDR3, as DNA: TGCGCCAGCAGCCAAGCTAAGGGGAACTATGGCTACACCTTC. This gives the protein CASSQAKGNYGYTF.